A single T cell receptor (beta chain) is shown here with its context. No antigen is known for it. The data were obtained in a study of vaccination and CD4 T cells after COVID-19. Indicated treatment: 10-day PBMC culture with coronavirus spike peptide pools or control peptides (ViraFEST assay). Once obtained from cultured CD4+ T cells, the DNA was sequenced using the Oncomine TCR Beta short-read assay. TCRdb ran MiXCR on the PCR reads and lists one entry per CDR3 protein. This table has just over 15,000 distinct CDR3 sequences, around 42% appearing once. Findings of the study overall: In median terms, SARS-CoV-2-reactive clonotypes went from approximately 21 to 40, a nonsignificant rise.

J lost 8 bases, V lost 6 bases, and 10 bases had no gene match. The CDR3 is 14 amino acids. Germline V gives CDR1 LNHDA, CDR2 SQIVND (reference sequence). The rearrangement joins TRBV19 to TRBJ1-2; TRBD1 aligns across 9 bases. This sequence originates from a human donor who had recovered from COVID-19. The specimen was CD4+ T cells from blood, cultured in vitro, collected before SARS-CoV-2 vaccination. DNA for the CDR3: TGTGCCAGTAGAAAGACAGGGGGTGAGAGAGGCTACACCTTC. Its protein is CASRKTGGERGYTF.